This T cell receptor beta chain emerged from a study of shared clonotypes between healthy human individuals. As for the study in general: For every donor, three CD4 naive, three CD4 memory, two CD8 naive and one CD8 memory plates were used.

Study-level points and caveats: Rarefaction gave evidence that sorted-subset sequencing remained incomplete despite large depth.

It was at deep level that the assay was run. Assay: immunoSEQ multiplex PCR; the TCRdb copy retains only in-frame clones and omits some. The table shows 800,000 to 1,200,000 clones, with around 78% occurring only once. V was trimmed by 4 bases and J by 2 bases, leaving 12 bases between them. CDR3 length: 14 residues. CDR1 LNHDA and CDR2 SQIVND come from the germline V gene (reference sequence). Turning to this clone: Antigen unknown.

Sequencing was performed on memory CD4+ T cells from PBMCs. Subset given: CD45RA-negative fraction. V usage is TRBV19 and J usage is TRBJ2-7; D perhaps matches TRBD1 (7 bases). This clonotype was sampled from a man between 18 and 29 years old in good health. Some clones in this sample may be carry-over from other donors' samples. This chain's CDR3 is CASSTGDRPYEQYF. CDR3 sequence (DNA): TGTGCCAGTAGTACGGGGGACAGACCCTACGAGCAGTACTTC.